These 27 T cell receptor beta chains came from one sample sequenced in a study of blood T cell repertoires in COVID-19 (dated by TCRdb to 2018 to 2020). Library construction relied on the immunoSEQ multiplex PCR assay. TCRdb holds this immuneACCESS table with in-frame rearrangements only. Some clones are missing; in checked studies, unresolved V genes explain under half, and the rest has no known cause. This sample holds approximately 120,000 clones; approximately 85% were observed only once. The ten largest clones capture roughly 4.9% of the sample. Material: peripheral blood. The source is a human donor in a cohort sampled during active COVID-19.

The gene calls are TRBV30 and TRBJ1-2; no firm D call. The CDR3 is made up of 15 amino acids. Germline V gene lookup returns CDR1 GTSNPN and CDR2 SVGIG (reference sequence). V was trimmed by 0 bases and J by 4 bases, leaving 15 bases between them. CDR3 sequence (DNA): TGTGCCTGGAGTGTAAGCAGCGGTGCCCCCTATGGCTACACCTTC. Protein product: CAWSVSSGAPYGYTF.

The genes are TRBV6-2 or TRBV6-3 and TRBJ1-2; 7 bases match TRBD1. The ends lost 2 bases at V and 6 bases at J; junction bases unmatched: 9. Germline V gene sequence: CDR1 MNHEY, CDR2 SVGEGT. This CDR3 is 15 amino acids long. In DNA form, the CDR3 reads TGTGCCAGCAGTTACGTCGACAGGGTGTCTGATGGCTACACCTTC. Translated, it gives CASSYVDRVSDGYTF.

CDR3 region: CAAGTGRNQPQHF. The CDR3 DNA is TGTGCCGCCGGGACAGGGCGGAATCAGCCCCAGCATTTT. V gene TRBV19 combines with J gene TRBJ1-5, with 9 positions matching TRBD1. This CDR3 is 13 amino acids long. In germline, CDR1 is LNHDA, CDR2 SQIVND (reference sequence). J lost 4 bases, V lost 11 bases, and 6 bases had no gene match.

This chain links TRBV14 with TRBJ1-1; no firm D call. The CDR3 is 15 residues long. Germline V gene data show CDR1 as SGHDN and CDR2 as FVKESK. Trimming removed 1 base from V and 3 bases from J, with 12 bases in between. The CDR3 region is CASSQGRPGYTEAFF. The CDR3 DNA reads TGTGCCAGCAGCCAAGGGAGGCCGGGTTACACTGAAGCTTTCTTT.

In its sample, this clone was seen once. The CDR3 DNA reads TGTGCCAGCAGCCCACCGGGACTAGCGATAGGCACAGATACGCAGTATTTT. Translated: CASSPPGLAIGTDTQYF. The chain is built from TRBV7-9 and TRBJ2-3, with TRBD2 matching over 10 bases. This CDR3 has 17 residues. CDR1 is SEHNR, CDR2 FQNEAQ, per germline (reference sequence). Trimming took 5 bases from V and 1 from J; bases not matched to a gene: 9.

This sequence joins TRBV28 and TRBJ2-7; 8 positions agree with TRBD1. J lost 6 bases, V lost 6 bases, and 10 bases had no gene match. The CDR3 spans 14 residues. Germline values: CDR1 MDHEN, CDR2 SYDVKM. For the CDR3, the DNA is TGTGCCAGCAGGATAGACAGGGGTCAAGGCGAGCAGTACTTC. It translates to CASRIDRGQGEQYF.

The chain uses TRBV27 and TRBJ1-5, with 8 bases that match TRBD1. With V trimmed by 8 bases and J by 4 bases, 10 bases remained unmatched. The germline CDR1 and CDR2 sequences are MNHEY and SMNVEV (reference sequence). The CDR3 is made up of 15 amino acids. The CDR3 sequence is CASGLGTGQNQPQHF. Written as DNA, the CDR3 is TGTGCCAGCGGGTTGGGGACAGGACAAAATCAGCCCCAGCATTTT.

This rearrangement joins TRBV3-1 (or the pseudogene TRBV3-2) to TRBJ2-7, with 10 nucleotides matching TRBD1. This CDR3 region has 14 residues. Per the germline V gene, CDR1 is LGHDT and CDR2 is YNNKEL (reference sequence). V gave up 2 bases and J gave up 6 bases; unmatched junction bases: 4. CDR3 coding DNA: TGTGCCAGCAGCCAATCCGGGACAGGGGCCGAGCAGTACTTC. Translation: CASSQSGTGAEQYF.

The chain joins TRBV27 to TRBJ1-5; D is perhaps TRBD1 (6 bases). Trimming removed 0 bases from V and 6 bases from J, with 9 bases in between. Germline V CDR1 and CDR2: MNHEY, SMNVEV (reference sequence). This CDR3 comprises 14 residues. The CDR3 spells CASSLSRGGQPQHF. The CDR3 region has the DNA TGTGCCAGCAGTTTATCCAGGGGCGGTCAGCCCCAGCATTTT.

The chain has TRBV4-1 and TRBJ2-7, with D possibly matching TRBD2 (6 bases). This CDR3 contains 16 residues. From germline, CDR1 is MGHRA and CDR2 YSYEKL. The ends were cut back, 6 bases at V and 3 bases at J, with 21 bases in the middle. This CDR3 is CASRIGYRERDYEQYF. Written as DNA, the CDR3 is TGCGCCAGCAGAATAGGGTACCGGGAGAGAGACTACGAGCAGTACTTC.

This chain links TRBV7-9 with TRBJ1-1, with unresolved D. Germline V lookup: CDR1 SEHNR, CDR2 FQNEAQ (reference sequence). V shed 1 base and J shed 1 base, with 4 bases lying between them. The CDR3 is 13 amino acids. The CDR3 here is CASSLDTNTEAFF. CDR3 DNA: TGTGCCAGCAGCTTAGACACGAACACTGAAGCTTTCTTT.

Here the CDR3 DNA reads TGTGCCAGCAGCACTGGACGGACTATCAGGCCCGATACGCAGTATTTT. Protein product: CASSTGRTIRPDTQYF. The V gene is TRBV9, the J gene TRBJ2-3; tentatively, D is TRBD2 (6 bases). This CDR3 spans 16 amino acids. Trimming removed 4 bases at V and 6 bases at J, with 21 bases between. Germline CDR1 reads SGDLS; CDR2 reads YYNGEE.

This chain links TRBV4-1 with TRBJ2-3; weak D call: TRBD1 (6 bases). CDR1 is MGHRA and CDR2 is YSYEKL in the germline V gene. The V gene lost 3 bases and the J gene lost 5 bases, with 15 bases spanning the gap. This CDR3 has 15 amino acids. CDR3 in amino acids: CASSQDTGSQDTQYF. The CDR3 DNA follows: TGCGCCAGCAGCCAGGATACAGGGAGCCAAGATACGCAGTATTTT.

V usage is TRBV18 and J usage is TRBJ2-3, with D maybe TRBD2 (5 bases). Per the germline V gene, CDR1 is KGHSH and CDR2 is LQKENI. With 0 bases removed from V and 0 bases from J, the gap between germline ends came to 10 bases. This CDR3 is 16 amino acids long. The CDR3 loop is CASSPPGGGSTDTQYF. The CDR3 DNA is TGTGCCAGCTCACCACCTGGTGGCGGGAGCACAGATACGCAGTATTTT.

As concerns this clone: This same CDR3 is encoded by further DNA sequences in the sample. The chain combines TRBV9 with TRBJ2-5; TRBD2 agrees at 7 bases. The CDR3 loop spans 14 amino acids. Losses at the gene ends were 0 bases for V and 5 bases for J; bases not matched to a gene: 4. Germline V gene sequence: CDR1 SGDLS, CDR2 YYNGEE. The CDR3 DNA follows: TGTGCCAGCAGCGTAGGCGGGAGCCAGGAGACCCAGTACTTC. Residues: CASSVGGSQETQYF.

The gene calls are TRBV11-2 and TRBJ2-7; possible D gene TRBD1, 6 bases. The V end lost 6 bases, the J end lost 0 bases, and 15 bases lay between the germline ends. The CDR3 sequence is 15 residues long. Per the germline V gene, CDR1 is SGHAT and CDR2 is FQNNGV. The CDR3 DNA reads TGTGCCAGCAGACTATTACAGGGCAGCTCCTACGAGCAGTACTTC. It translates to CASRLLQGSSYEQYF.

This rearrangement joins TRBV7-2 to TRBJ2-3, with 9 bases fitting TRBD2. This CDR3 spans 19 amino acids. Trimming cost V 2 bases and J 2 bases; bases outside gene matches: 14. Germline V gives CDR1 SGHTA, CDR2 FQGNSA. The CDR3 DNA reads as TGTGCCAGCAGCTTATCCTTTGGACTAGCGAAAGGATACACAGATACGCAGTATTTT. This sequence encodes CASSLSFGLAKGYTDTQYF. The whole variable domain, filled in from reference TRBV7-2 and TRBJ2-3, reads GAGVSQSPSNKVTEKGKDVELRCDPISGHTALYWYRQSLGQGLEFLIYFQGNSAPDKSGLPSDRFSAERTGGSVSTLTIQRTQQEDSAVYLCASSLSFGLAKGYTDTQYFGPGTRLTVL.

The chain carries TRBV14 and TRBJ1-2; TRBD1 might be the D (5 bases). V shed 0 bases and J shed 3 bases, with 23 bases lying between them. This CDR3 is built from 19 residues. Germline CDR1 SGHDN, CDR2 FVKESK. This CDR3 is CASSQDHPRRGRAYYGYTF. CDR3 coding DNA: TGTGCCAGCAGCCAAGATCATCCCCGGCGGGGCAGGGCCTACTATGGCTACACCTTC. The full variable domain, with the rest looked up from reference TRBV14 and TRBJ1-2, is EAGVTQFPSHSVIEKGQTVTLRCDPISGHDNLYWYRRVMGKEIKFLLHFVKESKQDESGMPNNRFLAERTGGTYSTLKVQPAELEDSGVYFCASSQDHPRRGRAYYGYTFGSGTRLTVV.

For the CDR3, the DNA is TGCGCCAGCAGCTTCCGGACTAGCGGTAGGGATACGCAGTATTTT. Its translation: CASSFRTSGRDTQYF. The rearrangement links TRBV4-3 to TRBJ2-3; 10 nucleotides match TRBD2. From germline, CDR1 is LGHNA and CDR2 YSLEER. V dropped 5 bases and J dropped 6; count of bases not matched to a gene: 8. This CDR3 is built from 15 residues.

V and J are TRBV11-2 and TRBJ2-7; TRBD2 aligns across 7 bases. The CDR3 loop spans 14 amino acids. Germline values: CDR1 SGHAT, CDR2 FQNNGV. J lost 3 bases, V lost 8 bases, and 10 bases had no gene match. CDR3 nucleotide sequence: TGTGCCAGCGCCCCTGGCGGGAGCGACTACGAGCAGTACTTC. Translated, it gives CASAPGGSDYEQYF.

The V and J genes are TRBV6-5 and TRBJ1-2; 7 bases agree with TRBD1. J gave up 6 bases and V 6 bases, and 7 bases lay outside the gene matches. The germline V gene has CDR1 MNHEY and CDR2 SVGAGI. The CDR3 is 13 residues long. The DNA for the CDR3 is TGTGCCAGCAGCAAGACAGGGTTCGATGGCTACACCTTC. Translating it yields CASSKTGFDGYTF.

The V gene is TRBV6-1, the J gene TRBJ1-4; 7 bases are a match to TRBD1. Germline CDR1 reads MNHNS; CDR2 reads SASEGT. With V trimmed by 4 bases and J by 0 bases, 5 bases remained unmatched. This CDR3 contains 16 residues. CDR3 residues: CASSAYRGTTNEKLFF. CDR3 bases: TGTGCCAGCAGTGCCTACAGGGGAACAACTAATGAAAAACTGTTTTTT.

The rearrangement links TRBV7-9 to TRBJ1-4, with 7 bases lining up with TRBD1. Germline values: CDR1 SEHNR, CDR2 FQNEAQ (reference sequence). The CDR3 contains 17 residues. V was clipped by 3 bases and J by 0 bases; unmatched bases: 7. The CDR3 DNA sequence: TGTGCCAGCAGCTTCCGACAGGGACTCGCAACTAATGAAAAACTGTTTTTT. This codes for CASSFRQGLATNEKLFF.

The J gene is TRBJ2-5, the V gene TRBV9, with TRBD2 matching over 7 bases. Germline V gene lookup returns CDR1 SGDLS and CDR2 YYNGEE. V dropped 3 bases and J dropped 2; count of bases not matched to a gene: 4. There are 14 residues in the CDR3. CDR3 sequence: CASSGTSWQETQYF. The DNA of the CDR3 is TGTGCCAGCAGCGGGACTAGTTGGCAAGAGACCCAGTACTTC.

The chain has TRBV5-1 and TRBJ2-1, with 9 bases matching TRBD2. Trimming cost V 4 bases and J 3 bases; bases outside gene matches: 8. The CDR3 covers 16 residues. The germline V gene has CDR1 SGHRS and CDR2 YFSETQ. CDR3 nucleotide sequence: TGCGCCAGCAGCGTTACCCCTAGCGGGAACTACAATGAGCAGTTCTTC. It yields the protein CASSVTPSGNYNEQFF.

The table lists this clone with a count of one. The rearrangement uses TRBV19 and TRBJ1-2; D may be TRBD1 (5 bases). This CDR3 is built from 12 residues. Trimming removed 9 bases at V and 8 bases at J, with 16 bases between. The germline CDR1 and CDR2 sequences are LNHDA and SQIVND (reference sequence). This CDR3 is CASQDSRRGYTF. The CDR3 nucleotides are TGTGCCAGCCAAGACAGTCGCCGCGGCTACACCTTC.

The chain combines TRBV10-3 with TRBJ2-7; TRBD2 matches at 11 bases. Trimming removed 5 bases from V and 2 bases from J; junction bases left unmatched: 8. CDR1 is ENHRY, CDR2 SYGVKD, per germline. The CDR3 is made up of 16 amino acids. The CDR3 here is CAISPPGLADPYEQYF. CDR3 nucleotide sequence: TGTGCCATCAGTCCCCCGGGACTAGCGGACCCCTACGAGCAGTACTTC.